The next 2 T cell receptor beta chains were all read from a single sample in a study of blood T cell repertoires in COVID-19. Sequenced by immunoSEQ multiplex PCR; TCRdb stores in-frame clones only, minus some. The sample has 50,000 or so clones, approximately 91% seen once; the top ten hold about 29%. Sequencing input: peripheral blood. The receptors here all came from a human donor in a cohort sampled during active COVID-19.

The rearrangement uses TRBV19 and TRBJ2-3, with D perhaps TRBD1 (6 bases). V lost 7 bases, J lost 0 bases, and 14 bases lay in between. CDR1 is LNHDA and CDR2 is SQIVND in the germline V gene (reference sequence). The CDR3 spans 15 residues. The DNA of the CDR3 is TGTGCCAGTACCCCGGACAGTCTTAGCACAGATACGCAGTATTTT. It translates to CASTPDSLSTDTQYF.

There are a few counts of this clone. The CDR3 nucleotides are TGTGCCATCAGTGACCGGGACAATCGCAATGAGCAGTTCTTC. It encodes CAISDRDNRNEQFF. The chain links TRBV10-3 to TRBJ2-1, with D maybe TRBD1 (6 bases). The V gene lost 3 bases and the J gene lost 6 bases, with 12 bases spanning the gap. CDR1 is ENHRY and CDR2 is SYGVKD in the germline V gene. The CDR3 totals 14 residues.